These T cell receptor beta chains were read from a single sample in a study of blood T cell repertoires in COVID-19. Sequencing was performed with immunoSEQ multiplex PCR; in TCRdb, only in-frame clones are kept and a portion is missing. The profile shows around 160,000 clones, 88% of them singletons. The sample was PBMCs or T cells enriched from blood (not recorded which). These receptors were taken from a woman in her 30s with acute COVID-19. CDR3s include the opening cysteine and the closing phenylalanine or tryptophan. A D gene is named only where the DNA matches it firmly. Where a row states a size, it is once, few, many or the class of an expanded clone; other rows omit it.

clone size: -; D gene: -; J gene: TRBJ1-2; V gene: TRBV11-2; CDR3 protein: CASSLAGTNYGYTF; CDR3 DNA: TGTGCCAGCAGCTTAGCAGGGACTAACTATGGCTACACCTTC
clone size: -; D gene: -; J gene: TRBJ1-1; V gene: TRBV5-1; CDR3 protein: CASNTQGGTEAFF; CDR3 DNA: TGCGCCAGCAACACCCAGGGAGGCACTGAAGCTTTCTTT
clone size: -; D gene: -; J gene: TRBJ1-6; V gene: TRBV9; CDR3 protein: CASSVGGRNSPLHF; CDR3 DNA: TGTGCCAGCAGCGTAGGTGGCAGGAATTCACCCCTCCACTTT
clone size: -; D gene: TRBD2; J gene: TRBJ2-7; V gene: TRBV11-3; CDR3 protein: CASSPGLAGDEQYF; CDR3 DNA: TGTGCCAGCAGTCCGGGACTAGCGGGAGACGAGCAGTACTTC
clone size: -; D gene: -; J gene: TRBJ1-2; V gene: TRBV2; CDR3 protein: CASSENMVKSSGYTF; CDR3 DNA: TGTGCCAGCAGTGAAAATATGGTAAAGTCGAGTGGCTACACCTTC
clone size: -; D gene: -; J gene: TRBJ1-4; V gene: TRBV28; CDR3 protein: CASSLGGRWGTNNEKLFF; CDR3 DNA: TGTGCCAGCAGTTTAGGGGGACGGTGGGGGACTAATAATGAAAAACTGTTTTTT
clone size: -; D gene: -; J gene: TRBJ2-7; V gene: TRBV2; CDR3 protein: CASSDGLYEQYF; CDR3 DNA: TGTGCCAGCAGCGACGGACTATACGAGCAGTACTTC
clone size: -; D gene: -; J gene: TRBJ1-4; V gene: TRBV30; CDR3 protein: CAWSVPYRTEKLFF; CDR3 DNA: TGTGCCTGGAGTGTTCCCTATAGGACAGAAAAACTGTTTTTT
clone size: -; D gene: -; J gene: TRBJ1-2; V gene: TRBV4-3; CDR3 protein: CASSQDRQGTYGYTF; CDR3 DNA: TGCGCCAGCAGCCAAGATAGGCAGGGGACATATGGCTACACCTTC
clone size: -; D gene: TRBD1; J gene: TRBJ1-1; V gene: TRBV4-1; CDR3 protein: CASSQVYRGTNTEAFF; CDR3 DNA: TGCGCCAGCAGCCAAGTTTACAGGGGAACGAACACTGAAGCTTTCTTT
clone size: -; D gene: TRBD2; J gene: TRBJ2-3; V gene: TRBV6-2/TRBV6-3; CDR3 protein: CASSFVVGTSGRDTDTQYF; CDR3 DNA: TGTGCCAGCAGTTTCGTGGTTGGAACTAGCGGGCGGGACACAGATACGCAGTATTTT
clone size: -; D gene: TRBD1; J gene: TRBJ1-4; V gene: TRBV7-6; CDR3 protein: CASSFTQGSYEKLFF; CDR3 DNA: TGTGCCAGCAGCTTCACACAGGGGTCGTATGAAAAACTGTTTTTT
clone size: once; D gene: TRBD1; J gene: TRBJ1-1; V gene: TRBV7-9; CDR3 protein: CASSSWTGGNDTEAFF; CDR3 DNA: TGTGCCAGCAGCTCTTGGACAGGGGGCAATGACACTGAAGCTTTCTTT
clone size: once; D gene: -; J gene: TRBJ2-3; V gene: TRBV7-3; CDR3 protein: CASSLRPPTDTQYF; CDR3 DNA: TGTGCCAGCAGCTTAAGGCCCCCGACAGATACGCAGTATTTT
clone size: -; D gene: -; J gene: TRBJ1-1; V gene: TRBV5-1; CDR3 protein: CASSLDRPNTEAFF; CDR3 DNA: TGCGCCAGCAGCTTGGACAGACCGAACACTGAAGCTTTCTTT
clone size: -; D gene: TRBD2; J gene: TRBJ2-1; V gene: TRBV7-9; CDR3 protein: CASSPRLAGALNHEQFF; CDR3 DNA: TGTGCCAGCAGCCCGAGACTAGCGGGAGCCTTAAACCATGAGCAGTTCTTC
clone size: -; D gene: TRBD2; J gene: TRBJ2-2; V gene: TRBV6-5; CDR3 protein: CASSSRTSGRAGELFF; CDR3 DNA: TGTGCCAGCAGTTCTAGGACTAGCGGGAGGGCCGGGGAGCTGTTTTTT
clone size: -; D gene: TRBD1; J gene: TRBJ2-2; V gene: TRBV6-2/TRBV6-3; CDR3 protein: CASSYSMAGQGPSTGELFF; CDR3 DNA: TGTGCCAGCAGTTACTCTATGGCGGGACAGGGGCCCTCCACCGGGGAGCTGTTTTTT
clone size: -; D gene: TRBD2; J gene: TRBJ2-1; V gene: TRBV20-1; CDR3 protein: CSASPPLGLAGYNEQFF; CDR3 DNA: TGCAGTGCTAGTCCCCCGCTGGGACTAGCGGGATACAATGAGCAGTTCTTC
clone size: -; D gene: -; J gene: TRBJ2-1; V gene: TRBV11-2; CDR3 protein: CASSLGPDNEQFF; CDR3 DNA: TGTGCCAGCAGCTTAGGGCCCGACAATGAGCAGTTCTTC
clone size: -; D gene: TRBD2; J gene: TRBJ2-5; V gene: TRBV5-1; CDR3 protein: CASSLMTSGSGETQYF; CDR3 DNA: TGCGCCAGCAGCCTTATGACTAGCGGGAGCGGGGAGACCCAGTACTTC
clone size: -; D gene: TRBD1; J gene: TRBJ2-2; V gene: TRBV4-2; CDR3 protein: CASSQRQHGTGQTGELFF; CDR3 DNA: TGTGCCAGCAGCCAAAGGCAGCACGGGACAGGACAGACCGGGGAGCTGTTTTTT
clone size: -; D gene: TRBD2; J gene: TRBJ2-3; V gene: TRBV5-1; CDR3 protein: CASSPWGGGQGLNTQYF; CDR3 DNA: TGCGCCAGCAGCCCCTGGGGCGGGGGGCAGGGACTAAATACGCAGTATTTT
clone size: -; D gene: TRBD1; J gene: TRBJ1-1; V gene: TRBV19; CDR3 protein: CASTLTGGTTEAFF; CDR3 DNA: TGTGCCAGTACCCTGACAGGGGGAACCACTGAAGCTTTCTTT
clone size: -; D gene: -; J gene: TRBJ2-5; V gene: TRBV18; CDR3 protein: CASSRGTSETQYF; CDR3 DNA: TGTGCCAGCTCTCGCGGGACGTCCGAGACCCAGTACTTC
clone size: -; D gene: -; J gene: TRBJ1-1; V gene: TRBV7-2; CDR3 protein: CASSLNRGGNTEAFF; CDR3 DNA: TGTGCCAGCAGCTTAAATCGGGGGGGGAACACTGAAGCTTTCTTT
clone size: -; D gene: TRBD1; J gene: TRBJ2-7; V gene: TRBV10-1; CDR3 protein: CASHSGTGDYEQYF; CDR3 DNA: TGCGCCAGCCACTCCGGGACAGGGGACTACGAGCAGTACTTC
clone size: -; D gene: -; J gene: TRBJ2-5; V gene: TRBV30; CDR3 protein: CAWSVALQETQYF; CDR3 DNA: TGTGCCTGGAGTGTAGCACTTCAAGAGACCCAGTACTTC
clone size: once; D gene: TRBD1; J gene: TRBJ2-3; V gene: TRBV20-1; CDR3 protein: CSASMDRGSTDTQYF; CDR3 DNA: TGCAGTGCTAGTATGGACAGGGGGTCAACAGATACGCAGTATTTT
clone size: -; D gene: -; J gene: TRBJ2-5; V gene: TRBV3-1/TRBV3-2; CDR3 protein: CASSQGGEETQYF; CDR3 DNA: TGTGCCAGCAGCCAAGGGGGAGAAGAGACCCAGTACTTC
clone size: -; D gene: -; J gene: TRBJ1-5; V gene: TRBV20-1; CDR3 protein: CSASAGSNQPQHF; CDR3 DNA: TGCAGTGCTAGTGCGGGATCCAATCAGCCCCAGCATTTT
clone size: -; D gene: -; J gene: TRBJ1-2; V gene: TRBV19; CDR3 protein: CASSIRGRDYGYTF; CDR3 DNA: TGTGCCAGTAGTATACGGGGAAGGGACTATGGCTACACCTTC
clone size: -; D gene: -; J gene: TRBJ1-4; V gene: TRBV3-1/TRBV3-2; CDR3 protein: CASSPIWTDTNEKLFF; CDR3 DNA: TGTGCCAGCAGCCCCATCTGGACAGACACAAATGAAAAACTGTTTTTT
clone size: -; D gene: -; J gene: TRBJ2-7; V gene: TRBV9; CDR3 protein: CASSVEGDLYSYEQYF; CDR3 DNA: TGTGCCAGCAGCGTAGAGGGGGACCTTTATTCTTACGAGCAGTACTTC
clone size: -; D gene: -; J gene: TRBJ2-1; V gene: TRBV7-3; CDR3 protein: CASSLDMDDEQFF; CDR3 DNA: TGTGCCAGCAGCTTGGACATGGACGATGAGCAGTTCTTC
clone size: -; D gene: -; J gene: TRBJ2-7; V gene: TRBV28; CDR3 protein: CASSLWGAVEQYF; CDR3 DNA: TGTGCCAGCAGTTTATGGGGGGCGGTCGAGCAGTACTTC
clone size: once; D gene: TRBD1; J gene: TRBJ2-7; V gene: TRBV18; CDR3 protein: CASSGTGDEQYF; CDR3 DNA: TGTGCCAGCTCCGGGACAGGGGACGAGCAGTACTTC
clone size: -; D gene: TRBD2; J gene: TRBJ2-1; V gene: TRBV7-2; CDR3 protein: CASSLPAGGYNEQFF; CDR3 DNA: TGTGCCAGCAGCTTACCGGCGGGAGGATACAATGAGCAGTTCTTC
clone size: -; D gene: -; J gene: TRBJ2-1; V gene: TRBV4-1; CDR3 protein: CASSPLVSSYNEQFF; CDR3 DNA: TGCGCCAGCAGCCCCCTCGTCAGCTCCTACAATGAGCAGTTCTTC
clone size: -; D gene: -; J gene: TRBJ1-2; V gene: TRBV7-3; CDR3 protein: CASSPGRGLGGYTF; CDR3 DNA: TGTGCCAGCAGCCCCGGAAGGGGGTTAGGTGGCTACACCTTC
clone size: -; D gene: TRBD1; J gene: TRBJ2-1; V gene: TRBV27; CDR3 protein: CASSPYRGPSGFDEQFF; CDR3 DNA: TGTGCCAGCAGTCCCTACAGGGGGCCCTCGGGATTCGATGAGCAGTTCTTC
clone size: -; D gene: -; J gene: TRBJ1-1; V gene: TRBV28; CDR3 protein: CASSRLREGTEAFF; CDR3 DNA: TGTGCCAGCAGTCGATTAAGGGAGGGGACTGAAGCTTTCTTT
clone size: -; D gene: TRBD1; J gene: TRBJ2-7; V gene: TRBV11-2; CDR3 protein: CASRSPGQGSYEQYF; CDR3 DNA: TGTGCCAGCAGGTCACCGGGACAGGGATCCTACGAGCAGTACTTC
clone size: -; D gene: TRBD1; J gene: TRBJ2-5; V gene: TRBV7-2; CDR3 protein: CASSLGDRGAQETQYF; CDR3 DNA: TGTGCCAGCAGCTTAGGGGACAGGGGGGCGCAAGAGACCCAGTACTTC
clone size: once; D gene: TRBD1; J gene: TRBJ1-1; V gene: TRBV27; CDR3 protein: CASSDRDTHTEAFF; CDR3 DNA: TGTGCCAGCAGCGACAGGGACACCCACACTGAAGCTTTCTTT
clone size: -; D gene: TRBD1; J gene: TRBJ1-5; V gene: TRBV5-5; CDR3 protein: CASSFVPTGESSGNQPQHF; CDR3 DNA: TGTGCCAGCAGCTTTGTCCCGACAGGGGAATCTTCTGGCAATCAGCCCCAGCATTTT